Listed here are 31 T cell receptor beta chains from one sample, sequenced in a study of T cell changes during pregnancy in multiple sclerosis. Some clones are missing from TCRdb's copy, which holds only in-frame ones; the method was immunoSEQ multiplex PCR. The data hold tens of thousands of clones, with roughly 93% observed a single time. Sequenced material: peripheral blood, taken after pregnancy. These receptor sequences come from a female donor with multiple sclerosis, enrolled in a pregnancy study.

The rearrangement joins TRBV7-2 to TRBJ2-7, with 10 bases fitting TRBD1. Per the germline V gene, CDR1 is SGHTA and CDR2 is FQGNSA. The J segment lost 4 bases and the V segment lost 5 bases, leaving 5 bases of the junction unmatched. The CDR3 is 14 amino acids. The CDR3 protein is CASSRGTGEYEQYF. For the CDR3, the DNA is TGTGCCAGCAGCCGCGGGACAGGGGAATACGAGCAGTACTTC.

The rearrangement joins TRBV28 to TRBJ1-2; D is unclear. V lost 2 bases and J lost 2, with 9 bases in between. CDR3 length equals 14 residues. The germline V gene encodes CDR1 MDHEN and CDR2 SYDVKM. CDR3 region: CASSLGRLNYGYTF. CDR3 coding DNA: TGTGCCAGCAGTTTAGGGCGCCTCAACTATGGCTACACCTTC.

The rearrangement links TRBV6-1 to TRBJ1-2; D may be TRBD1 (5 bases). This CDR3 is built from 13 residues. Looked up from germline, CDR1 is MNHNS and CDR2 is SASEGT. Between the trimmed V and J ends, which lost 2 bases and 4 bases, there was a span of 8 bases. This CDR3 is CASSEPGSYGYTF. CDR3 nucleotide sequence: TGTGCCAGCAGTGAACCAGGGTCCTATGGCTACACCTTC.

The genes are TRBV5-4 and TRBJ2-6, with 13 bases matching TRBD2. This CDR3 contains 18 residues. Germline values: CDR1 SGHNT, CDR2 YYREEE (reference sequence). V shed 3 bases, J shed 2 bases, and the junction held 5 bases outside the gene matches. The CDR3 DNA reads as TGTGCCAGCAGCTCAGGACTAGCGGGAGCCCCTGGGGCCAACGTCCTGACTTTC. This encodes CASSSGLAGAPGANVLTF.

This chain uses TRBV11-2 with TRBJ2-7; the D gene is possibly TRBD2 (6 bases). V lost 4 bases, J lost 7 bases, and 26 bases lay in between. From germline, CDR1 is SGHAT and CDR2 FQNNGV. The CDR3 runs to 17 residues. In nucleotides, the CDR3 is TGTGCCAGCAGCTACCAGTTCGGGACTCGCCTACAAACGGAGCAGTACTTC. This gives the protein CASSYQFGTRLQTEQYF.

The chain is built from TRBV18 and TRBJ1-1; D is unclear. The germline V and J ends were trimmed by 2 bases and 1 base, with 8 bases remaining between them. Germline loops: CDR1 KGHSH, CDR2 LQKENI. CDR3 size: 14 residues. The CDR3 nucleotides are TGTGCCAGCTCACCAATCCCCAGGAACACTGAAGCTTTCTTT. Encoded protein: CASSPIPRNTEAFF.

This chain links TRBV20-1 with TRBJ2-5; D gene uncertain. The CDR3 totals 11 residues. V gave up 4 bases and J gave up 4 bases, with 7 bases separating them. Germline V CDR1 and CDR2: DFQATT, SNEGSKA (reference sequence). The CDR3 here is CSAKSGETQYF. In DNA form, the CDR3 reads TGCAGTGCTAAGTCAGGAGAGACCCAGTACTTC.

The genes are TRBV15 and TRBJ2-5; 7 nucleotides agree with TRBD2. The CDR3 spans 16 residues. CDR1 LNHNV and CDR2 YYDKDF come from the germline V gene (reference sequence). V dropped 7 bases and J dropped 0; count of bases not matched to a gene: 11. The CDR3 bases are TGTGCCACCAAAGGGATGGGGCGGGGGAACCAAGAGACCCAGTACTTC. It translates to CATKGMGRGNQETQYF.

J is TRBJ2-2 and V is TRBV19, with D possibly TRBD1 on 6 matching bases. This CDR3 contains 16 residues. Trimming removed 7 bases from V and 5 bases from J, with 20 bases in between. Germline CDR1 reads LNHDA; CDR2 reads SQIVND (reference sequence). CDR3 sequence: CASIGLAGESTGELFF. In nucleotides, the CDR3 is TGTGCCAGTATTGGACTCGCAGGGGAATCAACCGGGGAGCTGTTTTTT.

The V call is TRBV25-1, the J call TRBJ1-1; perhaps TRBD1 as D (6 bases). The germline CDR1 and CDR2 sequences are MGHDK and SYGVNS. The V and J ends lost 2 bases and 6 bases respectively, with 22 bases between them. The CDR3 loop spans 17 amino acids. The CDR3 protein is CASSEDGGAVGTAEAFF. In DNA, the CDR3 is TGTGCCAGCAGTGAAGATGGGGGGGCGGTGGGGACCGCTGAAGCTTTCTTT.

The chain joins TRBV29-1 to TRBJ2-7; D not resolved. V dropped 4 bases and J dropped 1 base, with 11 bases sitting between them. Germline V gene data show CDR1 as SQVTM and CDR2 as ANQGSEA. This CDR3 comprises 13 residues. CDR3 DNA sequence: TGCAGCGTTGTATCTTGGGCATCCTACGAGCAGTACTTC. This encodes CSVVSWASYEQYF.

The CDR3 DNA follows: TGTGCCAGTAGTCTCACTGGACAGGTACTTAATGAAAAACTGTTTTTT. Translated: CASSLTGQVLNEKLFF. The V gene is TRBV19, the J gene TRBJ1-4; TRBD1 agrees at 7 bases. The V segment lost 5 bases and the J segment 4 bases; nucleotides outside the gene matches: 10. CDR1 and CDR2 (germline): LNHDA, SQIVND (reference sequence). The CDR3 is made up of 16 amino acids.

The rearrangement uses TRBV11-3 and TRBJ2-5; possibly TRBD1 for D (6 bases). V was clipped by 4 bases and J by 2 bases, with 11 bases between them. Looked up from germline, CDR1 is SGHNT and CDR2 is YENEEA. This CDR3 contains 14 residues. CDR3 in DNA: TGTGCCAGCAGCTCAAGGACAGTTCAAGAGACCCAGTACTTC. It encodes CASSSRTVQETQYF.

This chain connects TRBV7-2 to TRBJ1-5; 8 bases are a match to TRBD1. The germline gives CDR1 SGHTA, CDR2 FQGNSA. V lost 5 bases to trimming and J lost 4 bases; unmatched junction nucleotides: 7. The CDR3 is made up of 15 amino acids. Here the CDR3 reads CASSRDRGQNQPQHF. The CDR3 bases are TGTGCCAGCAGCCGCGACAGGGGCCAAAATCAGCCCCAGCATTTT.

V is TRBV9 and J is TRBJ1-1, with TRBD1 matching 7 bases. The V and J ends lost 4 bases and 2 bases, in that order; junction bases with no gene match: 11. The CDR3 extends over 16 amino acids. CDR1 and CDR2 from the germline V gene are SGDLS and YYNGEE. The CDR3 sequence: CASSSGRGGRNTEAFF. The CDR3 DNA sequence: TGTGCCAGCAGCTCAGGGAGAGGGGGCCGAAACACTGAAGCTTTCTTT.

Only a few counts were recorded for this clone. This sequence joins TRBV27 and TRBJ1-1; 7 positions agree with TRBD1. V shed 8 bases, J shed 0 bases, and the junction held 6 bases outside the gene matches. The CDR3 consists of 14 residues. Germline V CDR1 and CDR2: MNHEY, SMNVEV (reference sequence). CDR3 loop: CASLRQGMNTEAFF. The CDR3 DNA is TGTGCCAGCTTAAGACAGGGCATGAACACTGAAGCTTTCTTT.

This sequence joins TRBV10-3 and TRBJ1-3; the D is unclear. Between the trimmed V and J ends, which lost 9 bases and 5 bases, there was a span of 14 bases. The CDR3 consists of 13 residues. The germline gives CDR1 ENHRY, CDR2 SYGVKD. CDR3 sequence: CAIYRTERNTIYF. CDR3 bases: TGTGCCATTTACCGGACTGAACGAAACACCATATATTTT.

The rearrangement links TRBV27 to TRBJ1-1; TRBD1 matches 8 bases. Germline assignment: CDR1 MNHEY and CDR2 SMNVEV (reference sequence). This CDR3 has 16 residues. With 4 bases clipped from V and 0 bases from J, the junction kept 7 bases outside the gene matches. CDR3 amino acids: CASSYNRGSMNTEAFF. CDR3 coding DNA: TGTGCCAGCAGTTATAACAGGGGGAGCATGAACACTGAAGCTTTCTTT.

The chain joins TRBV6-5 to TRBJ1-5; maybe TRBD1 (5 bases). Per the germline V gene, CDR1 is MNHEY and CDR2 is SVGAGI. Trimming left V 6 bases short and J 5 bases short, with 11 bases between. CDR3 length equals 13 residues. The CDR3 loop is CASRPGGDQPQHF. The CDR3 DNA is TGTGCCAGCAGACCCGGAGGGGATCAGCCCCAGCATTTT.

The V call is TRBV5-1, the J call TRBJ1-1; 9 bases agree with TRBD1. The CDR3 has 16 amino acids. V lost 4 bases, J lost 4 bases, and 11 bases stayed unmatched. Per the germline V gene, CDR1 is SGHRS and CDR2 is YFSETQ. The chain's CDR3 is CASSLSGTGYGTEAFF. CDR3 DNA sequence: TGCGCCAGCAGCCTTTCCGGGACAGGGTACGGCACTGAAGCTTTCTTT.

This clone was seen once. The chain joins TRBV11-1 to TRBJ2-7, with D perhaps TRBD1 (6 bases). From germline, CDR1 is SGHAT and CDR2 FQDESV (reference sequence). V was shortened by 5 bases and J by 2 bases, with 19 bases between the two germline ends. CDR3 length: 16 amino acids. For the CDR3, the DNA is TGTGCCAGCAGCCCCTCGGACCGGGACATCCCCTACGAGCAGTACTTC. Its translation is CASSPSDRDIPYEQYF.

This chain links TRBV29-1 with TRBJ2-1; 10 bases agree with TRBD2. CDR1 is SQVTM and CDR2 is ANQGSEA in the germline V gene. The J segment lost 10 bases and the V segment lost 5 bases, leaving 11 bases of the junction unmatched. This CDR3 is 14 amino acids long. The DNA of the CDR3 is TGCAGCGTTCGGTCTAGCGGGAGACCAGCCGAGCAGTTCTTC. Its protein product is CSVRSSGRPAEQFF.

This sequence joins TRBV5-1 and TRBJ2-7, with D uncertain. Per germline, CDR1 SGHRS and CDR2 YFSETQ. The CDR3 sequence is 14 residues long. The V end lost 3 bases, the J end lost 2 bases, and 12 bases lay between the germline ends. Written as DNA, the CDR3 is TGCGCCAGCAGCTCAGGCTTAATCGCCTACGAGCAGTACTTC. Amino acids: CASSSGLIAYEQYF.

V gene TRBV1 combines with J gene TRBJ2-7; the table's TRBD2 call for D was not verified on the DNA. TRBV1 is a known pseudogene. This CDR3 has 20 amino acids. The CDR3 loop is CTSSRRTGTSGTVISYEQYF. The CDR3 bases are TGCACCAGCAGCCGCCGCACGGGGACTAGCGGGACCGTTATCTCCTACGAGCAGTACTTC.

V gene TRBV19 combines with J gene TRBJ2-1; D possibly corresponds to TRBD2 (6 bases). The germline gives CDR1 LNHDA, CDR2 SQIVND (reference sequence). The V end was cut by 7 bases, the J end by 7 bases, with 14 bases between. The CDR3 runs 13 residues. CDR3 sequence reads: CASMEGLLNEQFF. CDR3 nucleotide sequence: TGTGCCAGTATGGAGGGTCTCCTAAATGAGCAGTTCTTC.

V usage is TRBV28 and J usage is TRBJ1-4; 7 bases match TRBD1. The ends lost 5 bases at V and 4 bases at J; junction bases unmatched: 4. Germline loops: CDR1 MDHEN, CDR2 SYDVKM. This CDR3 spans 14 amino acids. CDR3: CASSPTGVNEKLFF. The CDR3 DNA follows: TGTGCCAGCAGTCCAACAGGGGTTAATGAAAAACTGTTTTTT. Filled out from reference TRBV28 and TRBJ1-4, the complete variable domain reads DVKVTQSSRYLVKRTGEKVFLECVQDMDHENMFWYRQDPGLGLRLIYFSYDVKMKEKGDIPEGYSVSREKKERFSLILESASTNQTSMYLCASSPTGVNEKLFFGSGTQLSVL.

This chain joins TRBV2 and TRBJ2-3; D gene ambiguous. Germline V gene data show CDR1 as SNHLY and CDR2 as FYNNEI. V was cut by 4 bases and J by 0 bases, with 14 bases left in between. The CDR3 is 16 residues long. CDR3 nucleotides: TGTGCCAGCAGTGTCTACGGGTCTTCTAGCACAGATACGCAGTATTTT. As protein: CASSVYGSSSTDTQYF.

In its sample, this clone was seen once. V is TRBV19 and J is TRBJ1-1, with D perhaps matching TRBD1 (6 bases). This CDR3 spans 16 amino acids. The ends were cut back, 1 base at V and 5 bases at J, with 17 bases in the middle. Per the germline V gene, CDR1 is LNHDA and CDR2 is SQIVND (reference sequence). The CDR3 loop reads CASSIAVRGLGTEAFF. The CDR3 nucleotides read TGTGCCAGTAGTATAGCGGTCAGGGGCCTGGGTACTGAAGCTTTCTTT.

V is TRBV14 and J is TRBJ2-7; 8 bases line up with TRBD2. The CDR3 extends over 17 amino acids. The germline gives CDR1 SGHDN, CDR2 FVKESK. V lost 0 bases to trimming and J lost 7 bases; unmatched junction nucleotides: 14. This chain's CDR3 is CASSQDTGLAGKGEQYF. DNA for the CDR3: TGTGCCAGCAGCCAAGATACCGGACTAGCAGGGAAGGGGGAGCAGTACTTC.

V gene TRBV19 combines with J gene TRBJ2-2; 12 bases match TRBD2. J lost 0 bases, V lost 5 bases, and 10 bases had no gene match. The CDR3 has 19 residues. Per germline, CDR1 LNHDA and CDR2 SQIVND (reference sequence). The CDR3 sequence is CASSSLATSGGPNTGELFF. DNA for the CDR3: TGTGCCAGTAGTTCCCTCGCGACTAGCGGGGGACCGAACACCGGGGAGCTGTTTTTT.

The chain employs TRBV19 and TRBJ2-6; D might be TRBD1 (6 bases). CDR1 is LNHDA and CDR2 is SQIVND in the germline V gene (reference sequence). V was clipped by 8 bases and J by 0 bases, with 14 bases between them. The CDR3 has 16 residues. CDR3 region: CASRDTLNSGANVLTF. DNA of the CDR3: TGTGCCAGTCGGGACACCCTAAACTCTGGGGCCAACGTCCTGACTTTC.